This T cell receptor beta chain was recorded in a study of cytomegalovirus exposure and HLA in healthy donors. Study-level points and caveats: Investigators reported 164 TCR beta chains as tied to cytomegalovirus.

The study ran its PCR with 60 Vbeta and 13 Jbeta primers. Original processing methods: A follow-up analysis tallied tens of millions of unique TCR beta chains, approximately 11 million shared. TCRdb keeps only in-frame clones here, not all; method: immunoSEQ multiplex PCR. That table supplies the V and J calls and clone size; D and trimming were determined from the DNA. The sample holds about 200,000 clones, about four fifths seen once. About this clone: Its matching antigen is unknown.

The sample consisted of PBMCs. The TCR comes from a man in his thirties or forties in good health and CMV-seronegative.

CDR3 bases: TGTGCCATCGATCGGACAGGGGGCAACGAGCAGTACTTC. It encodes CAIDRTGGNEQYF. V usage is TRBV10-3 and J usage is TRBJ2-7; 11 bases agree with TRBD1. Trimming at V came to 8 bases and at J to 5 bases, leaving 5 bases not matched to a gene. From germline, CDR1 is ENHRY and CDR2 SYGVKD. The CDR3 spans 13 residues.